This T cell receptor (beta chain) was identified in a study of shared clonotypes between healthy human individuals (TCRdb year 2020). With respect to the entire study: The cohort included a few men and a couple of women between 18 and 49 years of age. Leukapheresis yielded between about 0.9 and 9.5 billion PBMCs per donor. Different laboratories and diverse techniques were used to prepare libraries and sequence TCR repertoires, to increase sequencing depth and limit assay-specific biases. To estimate repertoire size and how much clonotypes are shared between individuals, the study performed deep sequencing of blood TCR repertoires from 4 to 6 healthy adults.

Germline trimming: 2 bases from V, 4 bases from J; junction bases outside gene matches: 5. The CDR3 covers 14 residues, taking in both the cysteine and the phenylalanine. Only the CDR3 DNA stays, 42 bases, in frame from base 1. Based on the germline V gene, the CDR1 and CDR2 sequences are SGHTA and FQGNSA. Turning to this clone: Its antigen is unknown. No much larger clone is present one base from it, and per-base qualities are unavailable.

On the study overall, not on this receptor specifically: Pairwise subsampling indicated that sequencing depth was expected to affect the degree of clonotype sharing among donors. The small number of donors limited the genetic and exposure-history diversity represented. Only blood was sampled, and tissue TCR repertoires likely differ from those in blood.

Using the deep immunoSEQ assay, TCR CDR3 regions were amplified from genomic DNA by multiplex PCR. Extracted genomic DNA from each cell subset was distributed evenly across all wells of several immunoSEQ 96-well plates, and each plate was treated as a replicate. Each replicate PCR for unsorted PBMC received around 330 ng genomic DNA, equal to 25,000 to 35,000 T cell genomes. Unsorted PBMC genomic DNA was sequenced across ten immunoSEQ deep assay plates. The purified libraries were quantified using a Qubit 3.0 fluorometer, sized with a Bioanalyzer 2100, and then quantified again using the KAPA Library Quantification kit. Every immunoSEQ 96-well plate was sequenced on a separate single-read 150-cycle Illumina NextSeq 550 flow cell. From the authors' description of their analysis: Because the immunoSEQ output held only junctional sequences and lacked quality scores, the filtering could not match the filtering applied to full-length reads. To assign V/J genes and CDR3, sequences were annotated against IMGT germline references using PyIR, a Python wrapper for IgBLAST v1.9. Reads were removed for weak V/J assignments (E-value above 1e-6), missing CDR3, stop codons, out-of-frame junctions, or ambiguous translated residues. V3J clonotypes were defined as sequences sharing an identical inferred V gene, J gene, and CDR3 amino acid sequence. Percentage overlap between repertoires was calculated by dividing the number of shared unique clonotypes by the size of the smaller repertoire. Three approaches were used to assess repertoire richness: RTK rarefaction, the Chao1 estimator, and Recon v2.1 estimates of unobserved clonotypes. As stored in TCRdb, this immuneACCESS dataset retains in-frame rearrangements with V and J assigned. A fraction of the clones does not appear; measured against another copy, unresolved V genes explain less than half of the discrepancy, and the remainder lacks a known reason. V and J calls and clone size follow that table, whereas D and trimming were derived from the DNA. This sample lists 400,000 to 600,000 clones; over 75% were detected once. The top ten clones comprise 9.5% to 15% of the sample.

The donors were healthy, HIV-negative adults who had no recently reported acute infections or vaccinations. Every donor was a Caucasian adult living in Nashville, Tennessee, USA. For unsorted samples, approximately 84 million PBMCs were counted, and genomic DNA was extracted using the QIAamp DNA Blood Mini kit. Blood was collected by leukapheresis, and PBMCs were isolated by Ficoll-Histopaque density gradient centrifugation and then cryopreserved in liquid nitrogen vapor phase. This clonotype was obtained from a woman aged 40 to 50 in good health. Some clones in this sample may be carry-over from other donors' samples. Sequencing used PBMCs. The V and J segments used are TRBV7-2 and TRBJ2-7; 7 junctional bases match TRBD2. The base sequence is TGTGCCAGCAGCTTAAGTGCGGGAGAATACGAGCAGTACTTC. This encodes CASSLSAGEYEQYF.